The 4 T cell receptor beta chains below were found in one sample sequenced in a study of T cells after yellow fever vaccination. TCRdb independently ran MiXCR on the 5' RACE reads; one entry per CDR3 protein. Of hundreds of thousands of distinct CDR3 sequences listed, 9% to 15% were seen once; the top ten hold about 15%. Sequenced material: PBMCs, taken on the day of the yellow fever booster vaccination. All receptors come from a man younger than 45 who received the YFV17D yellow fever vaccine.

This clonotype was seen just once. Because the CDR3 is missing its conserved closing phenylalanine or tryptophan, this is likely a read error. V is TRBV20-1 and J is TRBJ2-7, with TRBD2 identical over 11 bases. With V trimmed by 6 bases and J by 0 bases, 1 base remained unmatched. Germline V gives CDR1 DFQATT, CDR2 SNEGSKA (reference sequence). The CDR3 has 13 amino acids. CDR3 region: CSAGTSGSYEQYL. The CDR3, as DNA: TGCAGTGCCGGGACTAGCGGCTCCTACGAGCAGTACTTG.

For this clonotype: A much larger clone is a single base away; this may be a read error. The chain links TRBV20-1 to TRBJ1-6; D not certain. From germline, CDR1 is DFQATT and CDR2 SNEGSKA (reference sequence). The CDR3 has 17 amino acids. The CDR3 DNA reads TGCTGTGCTAGAGCAGGCTACAGTGGCTCCTATAATTCACCCCTCCACTTT. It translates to CCARAGYSGSYNSPLHF.

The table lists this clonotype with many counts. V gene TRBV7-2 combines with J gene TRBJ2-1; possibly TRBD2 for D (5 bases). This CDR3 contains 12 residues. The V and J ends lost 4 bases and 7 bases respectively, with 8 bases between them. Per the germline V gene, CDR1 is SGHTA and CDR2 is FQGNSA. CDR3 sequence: CASSSAGNEQFF. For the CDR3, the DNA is TGTGCCAGCAGCTCGGCGGGTAATGAGCAGTTCTTC. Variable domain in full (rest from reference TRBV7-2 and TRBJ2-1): GAGVSQSPSNKVTEKGKDVELRCDPISGHTALYWYRQSLGQGLEFLIYFQGNSAPDKSGLPSDRFSAERTGGSVSTLTIQRTQQEDSAVYLCASSSAGNEQFFGPGTRLTVL.

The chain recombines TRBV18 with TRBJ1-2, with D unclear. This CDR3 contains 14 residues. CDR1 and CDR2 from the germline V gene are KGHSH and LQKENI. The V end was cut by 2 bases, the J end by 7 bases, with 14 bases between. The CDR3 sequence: CASSPGVQSAGYTF. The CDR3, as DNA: TGTGCCAGCTCACCAGGGGTACAGTCTGCTGGCTACACCTTC.